A selection of T cell receptor beta chains follows, all from one sample in a study of CDR3 diversity in severe acne. TCRdb reprocessed the PCR reads with MiXCR, giving one entry per CDR3 protein. The sample holds 100,000 or so distinct CDR3 sequences, 51% seen once. Material for sequencing was blood. Receptors originate from a male donor with acne. CDR3s include the opening cysteine and the closing phenylalanine or tryptophan. The D gene is left open where the match is weak. Only some rows state a clone size, as once, few, many or a class for expanded clones.

clone_size j_call d_call v_call cdr3_nt cdr3_aa
- TRBJ2-3 TRBD1 TRBV4-1 TGCGCCAGCAGCCACGGACAGGGGGCGAGGACAGATACGCAGTATTTT CASSHGQGARTDTQYF
few TRBJ2-2 - TRBV6-2/TRBV6-3 TGTGCCAGCAGTTCCCGGTGGGCCGGGGAGCTGTTTTTT CASSSRWAGELFF
- TRBJ2-7 TRBD1 TRBV7-9 TGTGCCAGCAGCCCGACGGGACAGAATTACGAGCAGTACTTC CASSPTGQNYEQYF
- TRBJ2-1 - TRBV11-3 TGTGCCAGCGGCACGGAACACACCGGGAGTTATGAGCAGTTCTTC CASGTEHTGSYEQFF
many TRBJ2-7 - TRBV4-2 TGTGCCAGCAGCCAAGGCGTTAGCTACGAGCAGTACTTC CASSQGVSYEQYF
- TRBJ1-5 TRBD1 TRBV19 TGTGCCAGTAGTGGCGACAGGGGGCTACGAAATCAGCCCCAGCATTTT CASSGDRGLRNQPQHF
once TRBJ2-7 TRBD2 TRBV20-1 TGCAGTGTTCTGACTAGCGGGAGGGGCGTATACGAGCAGTACTTC CSVLTSGRGVYEQYF
- TRBJ1-2 TRBD1 TRBV6-5 TGTGCCAGCAGTTACTCAGGCAGGGGGTACGAAGGCTACACCTTC CASSYSGRGYEGYTF
- TRBJ2-4 TRBD1 TRBV20-1 TGCAGTGCTAGATCGCCAGGGGGCGAGGGCATTCAGTACTTC CSARSPGGEGIQYF
- TRBJ2-2 TRBD2 TRBV5-5 TGTGCCAGCAGCCCGGGACTACTCTCCACCGGGGAGCTGTTTTTT CASSPGLLSTGELFF